A selection of T cell receptor beta chains follows, all from one sample in a study of early T cells in non-severe SARS-CoV-2 infection. TCRdb itself ran the 5' RACE reads through MiXCR, one entry per CDR3 protein. The data contain about 56,000 distinct CDR3 sequences, roughly 12% of them singletons. The sequencing input was whole blood. The receptor set was obtained from an adult who was a healthcare worker with PCR-confirmed SARS-CoV-2 infection or an uninfected control (not recorded which). Each CDR3 is given with its conserved first and last residue. D genes are given only for firm matches. Clone size is stated in some rows and not others, as once, few, many or a class when expanded.

TRBV2,TRBD1,many,TRBJ2-5,CASSLGRGLGTEETQYF,TGTGCCAGCAGTTTAGGGAGAGGATTGGGGACAGAAGAGACCCAGTACTTC
TRBV7-8,NA,many,TRBJ2-1,CASSLRPWGRYNEQFF,TGTGCCAGCAGCTTACGCCCGTGGGGGAGGTACAATGAGCAGTTCTTC
TRBV28,NA,many,TRBJ1-5,CASSWEVQPQHF,TGTGCCAGCAGCTGGGAAGTTCAGCCCCAGCATTTT
TRBV28,NA,NA,TRBJ2-4,CASSLSFLVAGIQYF,TGTGCCAGCAGTTTATCTTTCTTAGTGGCGGGCATTCAGTACTTC
TRBV20-1,NA,many,TRBJ1-1,CSAFDGYTEAFF,TGCAGTGCTTTCGACGGATACACTGAAGCTTTCTTT
TRBV10-3,TRBD2,many,TRBJ2-5,CAISASLTSGSSKTQYF,TGTGCCATCAGTGCTTCCTTGACTAGCGGGAGTTCGAAGACCCAGTACTTC
TRBV18,TRBD1,NA,TRBJ2-2,CASSLLGQGATGELFF,TGTGCCAGCTCACTTCTTGGACAGGGGGCCACCGGGGAGCTGTTTTTT
TRBV12-3/TRBV12-4,NA,many,TRBJ1-2,CASSSGYGYTF,TGTGCCAGCAGTTCAGGGTATGGCTACACCTTC
TRBV4-2,TRBD2,many,TRBJ2-1,CASSQDRFAGGNNEQFF,TGTGCCAGCAGCCAAGATCGGTTCGCGGGGGGGAACAATGAGCAGTTCTTC
TRBV30,NA,NA,TRBJ2-5,CASSSGVETQYF,TGTGCCTCGTCCTCCGGAGTCGAGACCCAGTACTTC
TRBV4-1,NA,NA,TRBJ1-2,CASSQDTTRANYGYTF,TGCGCCAGCAGCCAAGATACGACAAGAGCTAACTATGGCTACACCTTC
TRBV6-6,NA,many,TRBJ2-1,CASRPRGGGSYNEQFF,TGTGCCAGCAGGCCGCGGGGAGGGGGTTCCTACAATGAGCAGTTCTTC
TRBV20-1,TRBD1,many,TRBJ2-7,CSASWTGGYEQYF,TGCAGTGCTTCTTGGACAGGGGGGTACGAGCAGTACTTC
TRBV9,TRBD2,NA,TRBJ2-1,CASSAGTSGGIKYNEQFF,TGTGCCAGCAGCGCTGGGACTAGCGGGGGCATCAAATACAATGAGCAGTTCTTC
TRBV5-1,NA,many,TRBJ1-6,CASSLGGQDGSPLHF,TGCGCCAGCAGCTTGGGCGGGCAGGATGGTTCACCCCTCCACTTT
TRBV11-2,NA,many,TRBJ2-5,CASSSTLGREETQYF,TGTGCCAGCAGCTCTACCCTGGGACGGGAAGAGACCCAGTACTTC
TRBV20-1,TRBD2,NA,TRBJ2-1,CSAGLAVNEQFF,TGCAGTGCTGGACTAGCCGTAAATGAGCAGTTCTTC
TRBV9,NA,many,TRBJ1-6,CASSVEGSAGSSPLHF,TGTGCCAGCAGCGTAGAAGGTTCCGCGGGATCTTCACCCCTCCACTTT
TRBV18,NA,few,TRBJ2-7,CASSPLQGRDTEQYF,TGTGCCAGCTCACCACTCCAGGGGCGCGATACCGAGCAGTACTTC
TRBV13,NA,NA,TRBJ2-1,CASSHRRQVENNEQFF,TGTGCCAGCAGCCACCGTCGACAGGTAGAAAACAATGAGCAGTTCTTC
TRBV5-1,NA,NA,TRBJ1-6,CASSLRRRDYNSPLHF,TGCGCCAGCAGCTTGCGGCGGAGGGACTATAATTCACCCCTCCACTTT
TRBV2,NA,many,TRBJ2-2,CASSDGYELFF,TGTGCCAGCAGTGACGGGTACGAACTGTTTTTT
TRBV5-1,NA,many,TRBJ1-6,CASSQNNSPLHF,TGCGCCAGCAGCCAGAATAATTCACCCCTCCACTTT
TRBV6-5,TRBD1,NA,TRBJ2-1,CASSSATGTGVNEQFF,TGTGCCAGCAGTTCCGCTACCGGGACAGGGGTCAATGAGCAGTTCTTC
TRBV2,TRBD1,NA,TRBJ1-2,CASDLTGGEHYGYTF,TGTGCCAGCGACTTGACAGGGGGTGAACACTATGGCTACACCTTC
TRBV20-1,TRBD1,many,TRBJ2-1,CSARRTGIDNEQFF,TGCAGTGCTAGGAGGACAGGGATAGACAATGAGCAGTTCTTC
TRBV6-1,NA,many,TRBJ1-6,CASVRDALGPLHF,TGTGCCAGCGTCCGGGACGCCCTCGGACCCCTCCACTTT
TRBV29-1,NA,many,TRBJ1-1,CSVEDWGGSGSTEAFF,TGCAGCGTTGAAGATTGGGGTGGATCGGGGAGCACTGAAGCTTTCTTT
TRBV10-2,TRBD2,few,TRBJ2-3,CASSGQEASGRSPPGTDTQYF,TGCGCCAGCAGTGGCCAGGAAGCTAGCGGGAGGTCCCCGCCCGGGACAGATACGCAGTATTTT
TRBV14,NA,many,TRBJ2-5,CASSQSTGPETQYF,TGTGCCAGCAGCCAATCCACGGGGCCGGAGACCCAGTACTTC
TRBV7-9,TRBD1,few,TRBJ1-4,CASSFLTGGVNEKLFF,TGTGCCAGCAGCTTCCTTACAGGGGGAGTAAATGAAAAACTGTTTTTT
TRBV29-1,NA,many,TRBJ1-5,CSVEDNPHRVGNQPQHF,TGCAGCGTTGAAGATAACCCCCACAGGGTGGGCAATCAGCCCCAGCATTTT
TRBV12-5,NA,many,TRBJ2-4,CASGLVPLRLTTARGVKNIQYF,TGTGCTAGTGGTTTGGTCCCCCTCCGCCTTACCACCGCCAGGGGTGTTAAAAACATTCAGTACTTC
TRBV5-6,NA,NA,TRBJ2-3,CASSSRPTDTQYF,TGTGCCAGCAGCTCCCGGCCCACAGATACGCAGTATTTT
TRBV9,TRBD2,many,TRBJ2-3,CATNLGGSSTDTQYF,TGTGCCACCAACCTCGGGGGGTCTAGCACAGATACGCAGTATTTT
TRBV5-6,NA,many,TRBJ2-5,CASSLDSGGRQETQYF,TGTGCCAGCAGCTTGGATTCGGGGGGCCGCCAAGAGACCCAGTACTTC
TRBV11-2,TRBD2,few,TRBJ2-5,CASSTGLAGAEKTQYF,TGTGCCAGCAGTACGGGACTAGCGGGTGCCGAGAAGACCCAGTACTTC
TRBV5-6,NA,many,TRBJ1-5,CASSSGYSNQPQHF,TGTGCCAGCAGCTCAGGGTATAGCAATCAGCCCCAGCATTTT
TRBV29-1,NA,few,TRBJ1-1,CSVETDVAFF,TGCAGCGTGGAGACGGACGTGGCTTTCTTT
TRBV30,NA,many,TRBJ1-6,CATPGLQSSYNSPLHF,TGTGCGACCCCGGGACTTCAGAGCTCCTATAATTCACCCCTCCACTTT
TRBV11-2,NA,many,TRBJ2-3,CASSLTGSADTQYF,TGTGCCAGCAGCTTAACAGGATCCGCAGATACGCAGTATTTT
TRBV3-1,NA,NA,TRBJ1-6,CASSQEAGRSYNSPLHF,TGTGCCAGCAGCCAAGAAGCGGGGAGGTCCTATAATTCACCCCTCCACTTT
TRBV6-6,NA,NA,TRBJ1-4,CASRYAGTTNEKLFF,TGTGCCAGCAGATACGCAGGGACAACTAATGAAAAACTGTTTTTT
TRBV6-2/TRBV6-3,NA,NA,TRBJ1-1,CASINAGGQTEAFF,TGTGCCAGCATCAACGCGGGGGGCCAGACTGAAGCTTTCTTT
TRBV7-2,NA,many,TRBJ2-7,CASSLGPLASSYEQYF,TGTGCCAGCAGCTTAGGTCCCCTAGCCAGCTCCTACGAGCAGTACTTC
TRBV12-3/TRBV12-4,TRBD1,NA,TRBJ2-7,CASSSWDRTYEQYF,TGTGCCAGCAGTTCCTGGGACAGAACGTACGAGCAGTACTTC
TRBV3-1,NA,few,TRBJ2-1,CASRPTWGEQFF,TGTGCCAGCAGGCCGACTTGGGGAGAGCAGTTCTTC
TRBV6-1,NA,many,TRBJ1-2,CASSETVNYGYTF,TGTGCCAGCAGTGAGACCGTTAACTATGGCTACACCTTC
TRBV29-1,NA,few,TRBJ1-1,CSVEMGEGNTEAFF,TGCAGCGTCGAGATGGGGGAGGGGAACACTGAAGCTTTCTTT
TRBV7-3,TRBD2,NA,TRBJ2-3,CASRSGLATTDTQYF,TGTGCCAGCAGATCCGGACTAGCGACCACAGATACGCAGTATTTT
TRBV30,NA,many,TRBJ2-1,CAWSVSQRGEQFF,TGTGCCTGGAGTGTGAGCCAACGGGGCGAGCAGTTCTTC
TRBV28,NA,NA,TRBJ1-2,CASSRNGGRRGYTF,TGTGCCAGCAGTCGTAATGGGGGCCGACGTGGCTACACCTTC
TRBV7-5,NA,many,TRBJ2-7,CISVPEAHFAGTEQYF,NA
TRBV5-1,NA,many,TRBJ2-2,CASSLRQKNTGELFF,TGCGCCAGCAGCTTGAGACAGAAGAACACCGGGGAGCTGTTTTTT